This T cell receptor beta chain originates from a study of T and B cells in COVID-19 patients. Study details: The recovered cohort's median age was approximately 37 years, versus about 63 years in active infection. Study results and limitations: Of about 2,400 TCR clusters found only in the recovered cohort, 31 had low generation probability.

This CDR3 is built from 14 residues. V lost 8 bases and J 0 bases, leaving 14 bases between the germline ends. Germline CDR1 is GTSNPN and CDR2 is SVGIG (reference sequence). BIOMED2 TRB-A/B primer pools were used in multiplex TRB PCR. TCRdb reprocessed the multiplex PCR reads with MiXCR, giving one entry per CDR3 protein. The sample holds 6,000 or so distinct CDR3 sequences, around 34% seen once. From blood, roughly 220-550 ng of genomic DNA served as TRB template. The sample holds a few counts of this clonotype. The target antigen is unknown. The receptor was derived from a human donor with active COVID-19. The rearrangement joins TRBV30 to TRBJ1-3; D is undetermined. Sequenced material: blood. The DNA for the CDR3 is TGTGCCATCCGCTACACGGACTCTGGAAACACCATATATTTT. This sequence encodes CAIRYTDSGNTIYF.